The 26 T cell receptor beta chains listed next were all sequenced from one sample in a study of shared clonotypes between healthy human individuals. Profiled with immunoSEQ multiplex PCR; TCRdb holds only in-frame clones, not every one. The table has millions of clones, approximately 92% seen once. The sample consisted of naive CD4+ T cells sorted from blood. This sample's subset: CD45RA+ positively selected. These receptors all stem from a man aged 18-30 years in good health.

The CDR3 spells CASSGQGNEQFF. The CDR3 DNA follows: TGTGCCAGCAGCGGACAGGGTAATGAGCAGTTCTTC. The rearrangement joins TRBV5-8 to TRBJ2-1; 8 nucleotides match TRBD1. V dropped 4 bases and J dropped 7; count of bases not matched to a gene: 1. CDR1 SGHTS and CDR2 YDEGEE come from the germline V gene. CDR3 size: 12 residues.

The chain uses TRBV7-2 and TRBJ2-1; perhaps TRBD2 as D (6 bases). With 3 bases removed from V and 8 bases from J, the gap between germline ends came to 11 bases. Per germline, CDR1 SGHTA and CDR2 FQGNSA. The length of the CDR3 is 13 residues. CDR3 sequence reads: CASSFWRDDEQFF. DNA for the CDR3: TGTGCCAGCAGCTTCTGGCGGGACGATGAGCAGTTCTTC. Full variable domain (remainder filled in from reference TRBV7-2 and TRBJ2-1): GAGVSQSPSNKVTEKGKDVELRCDPISGHTALYWYRQSLGQGLEFLIYFQGNSAPDKSGLPSDRFSAERTGGSVSTLTIQRTQQEDSAVYLCASSFWRDDEQFFGPGTRLTVL.

Note on this clone: The identical CDR3 is also encoded by other nucleotide sequences in the sample. The chain is built from TRBV5-1 and TRBJ1-5; D is ambiguous. V was cut by 0 bases and J by 0 bases, with 4 bases left in between. This CDR3 has 14 residues. CDR1 and CDR2 from the germline V gene are SGHRS and YFSETQ. In nucleotides, the CDR3 is TGCGCCAGCAGCTTGGCCGGTAGCAATCAGCCCCAGCATTTT. The encoded protein is CASSLAGSNQPQHF.

Comment on this clone: The same CDR3 also results from other DNA sequences found in this sample. The CDR3 bases are TGTGCCAGCAGCTTGCGTCAGGGGGCTAATTCACCCCTCCACTTT. This codes for CASSLRQGANSPLHF. V usage is TRBV7-9 and J usage is TRBJ1-6; 8 bases match TRBD1. Losses at the gene ends were 3 bases for V and 6 bases for J; bases not matched to a gene: 4. Germline lookup yields CDR1 SEHNR and CDR2 FQNEAQ (reference sequence). This CDR3 region has 15 residues.

The CDR3 bases are TGTGCCAGCAGTGAAAGCGACAGGGGGACTGGGGCCAACGTCCTGACTTTC. It codes for CASSESDRGTGANVLTF. This chain joins TRBV6-1 and TRBJ2-6, with 9 bases fitting TRBD1. From germline, CDR1 is MNHNS and CDR2 SASEGT. Losses at the gene ends were 2 bases for V and 2 bases for J; bases not matched to a gene: 4. The CDR3 is 17 residues long.

With respect to this clone: Additional DNA sequences in this sample encode the identical CDR3. V and J are TRBV4-3 and TRBJ2-5; 8 nucleotides agree with TRBD1. The CDR3 contains 14 residues. V lost 1 base to trimming and J lost 5 bases; unmatched junction nucleotides: 3. CDR1 and CDR2 (germline): LGHNA, YSLEER. In nucleotides, the CDR3 is TGCGCCAGCAGCCAAGGGCAGGGGGCCGAGACCCAGTACTTC. It yields the protein CASSQGQGAETQYF.

The rearrangement joins TRBV5-1 to TRBJ2-2; tentative D call: TRBD2 (6 bases). CDR3 length: 15 amino acids. V lost 2 bases, J lost 6 bases, and 14 bases lay in between. CDR1 SGHRS and CDR2 YFSETQ come from the germline V gene. The CDR3 sequence: CASSFRPGGAGELFF. The CDR3 DNA follows: TGCGCCAGCAGCTTTAGGCCTGGCGGGGCCGGGGAGCTGTTTTTT.

This clone was detected a few times. The sample carries other DNA sequences with the same CDR3. The V and J genes are TRBV5-1 and TRBJ1-3, with TRBD1 as a possible D gene (5 bases). The V gene lost 1 base and the J gene lost 4 bases, with 6 bases spanning the gap. There are 13 residues in the CDR3. Germline-derived CDR1 and CDR2 are SGHRS and YFSETQ. The CDR3 here is CASSLSGGNTIYF. The CDR3, as DNA: TGCGCCAGCAGCTTGTCAGGGGGAAACACCATATATTTT.

Regarding this clone: Other DNA sequences in this specimen translate into the identical CDR3. The chain has TRBV19 and TRBJ1-5; TRBD1 is a possible D gene (6 bases). CDR1 is LNHDA and CDR2 is SQIVND in the germline V gene (reference sequence). This CDR3 is built from 15 residues. V was trimmed by 0 bases and J by 4 bases, leaving 10 bases between them. CDR3 sequence: CASSIDRGRNQPQHF. The CDR3 DNA reads as TGTGCCAGTAGTATAGACAGGGGCAGAAATCAGCCCCAGCATTTT.

This clone has a handful of counts. Other DNA sequences in the sample encode the same CDR3. The V call is TRBV20-1, the J call TRBJ2-7; D is unclear. The CDR3 is made up of 11 amino acids. CDR1 is DFQATT, CDR2 SNEGSKA, per germline (reference sequence). The germline V and J ends were trimmed by 0 bases and 5 bases, with 5 bases remaining between them. The CDR3 DNA follows: TGCAGTGCTAGAGATCTCAACGAGCAGTACTTC. Translation: CSARDLNEQYF.

This clone was detected only a few times. The rearrangement uses TRBV19 and TRBJ1-1; D is undetermined. Looked up from germline, CDR1 is LNHDA and CDR2 is SQIVND (reference sequence). This CDR3 spans 13 amino acids. V was clipped by 7 bases and J by 1 base, with 10 bases between them. CDR3 in DNA: TGTGCCAGTAATGAACTCTGGAACACTGAAGCTTTCTTT. Translated, it gives CASNELWNTEAFF.

This clone was counted a few times. The rearrangement joins TRBV13 to TRBJ1-6; 9 positions match TRBD1. Trimming took 5 bases from V and 8 from J; bases not matched to a gene: 7. Germline lookup yields CDR1 PRHDT and CDR2 FYEKMQ (reference sequence). This CDR3 is 15 amino acids long. CDR3 coding DNA: TGTGCCAGCAGCCGTCAGGGACAGGGATATTCACCCCTCCACTTT. It translates to CASSRQGQGYSPLHF.

V is TRBV10-3 and J is TRBJ1-6, with 8 positions matching TRBD1. This CDR3 comprises 13 residues. CDR1 and CDR2 from the germline V gene are ENHRY and SYGVKD. V gave up 10 bases and J gave up 8 bases; unmatched junction bases: 7. The CDR3 nucleotides read TGTGCCACCGCAGGGGGCTGGGATTCACCCCTCCACTTT. Its translation is CATAGGWDSPLHF.

The rearrangement joins TRBV19 to TRBJ1-5, with unresolved D. The CDR3 length is 14 residues. The germline V and J ends were trimmed by 3 bases and 1 base, with 7 bases remaining between them. CDR1 LNHDA and CDR2 SQIVND come from the germline V gene (reference sequence). The CDR3 DNA sequence: TGTGCCAGTAGTATGGATGGAAGCAATCAGCCCCAGCATTTT. Amino acid sequence: CASSMDGSNQPQHF.

The DNA of the CDR3 is TGTGCCAGCAGCTTAAGCCGGATCGACCCAGGAGAAAAACTGTTTTTT. Residues: CASSLSRIDPGEKLFF. The J gene is TRBJ1-4, the V gene TRBV7-9, with D hard to call. CDR3 length equals 16 residues. Per the germline V gene, CDR1 is SEHNR and CDR2 is FQNEAQ (reference sequence). V gave up 2 bases and J gave up 8 bases, with 18 bases separating them.

The rearrangement uses TRBV4-1 and TRBJ1-5; unclear D gene. The V end lost 2 bases, the J end lost 1 base, and 12 bases lay between the germline ends. The CDR3 loop spans 16 amino acids. The germline V gene encodes CDR1 MGHRA and CDR2 YSYEKL. CDR3 DNA: TGCGCCAGCAGCCAATCCCAGCCGGGGAGCAATCAGCCCCAGCATTTT. Amino acids: CASSQSQPGSNQPQHF.

This chain uses TRBV28 with TRBJ2-7; D not certain. The CDR3 is 11 amino acids. The germline gives CDR1 MDHEN, CDR2 SYDVKM. The V end lost 0 bases, the J end lost 7 bases, and 4 bases lay between the germline ends. CDR3 DNA sequence: TGTGCCAGCAGTTTATGGGGAGAGCAGTACTTC. Its translation: CASSLWGEQYF.

The chain employs TRBV10-3 and TRBJ2-7; 14 nucleotides line up with TRBD2. The germline V gene encodes CDR1 ENHRY and CDR2 SYGVKD. This CDR3 has 16 amino acids. Trimming at V came to 6 bases and at J to 5 bases, leaving 9 bases not matched to a gene. CDR3 loop: CAISQTSGGAWDEQYF. In DNA form, the CDR3 reads TGTGCCATCAGCCAGACTAGCGGGGGGGCCTGGGACGAGCAGTACTTC.

This clone appeared a single time. The chain links TRBV30 to TRBJ2-7, with 7 bases that match TRBD2. CDR3 length: 14 residues. Germline V gives CDR1 GTSNPN, CDR2 SVGIG (reference sequence). The V and J ends lost 0 bases and 2 bases, in that order; junction bases with no gene match: 4. CDR3 nucleotides: TGTGCCTGGAGTGTACAAGCGGGACCCTACGAGCAGTACTTC. Translated, it gives CAWSVQAGPYEQYF.

The DNA of the CDR3 is TGTGCCAGCAGCGGCCGACAGGGATCCATCCTATCCCTTTACAATGAGCAGTTCTTC. Its translation: CASSGRQGSILSLYNEQFF. The V and J genes are TRBV9 and TRBJ2-1; 7 nucleotides agree with TRBD1. CDR1 and CDR2 (germline): SGDLS, YYNGEE. The CDR3 extends over 19 amino acids. Trimming removed 3 bases from V and 4 bases from J; junction bases left unmatched: 19.

The table lists this clone with a count of one. The CDR3 loop reads CASSLRSGAYNEQFF. Written as DNA, the CDR3 is TGTGCCAGCAGCTTGCGTTCAGGGGCGTACAATGAGCAGTTCTTC. J is TRBJ2-1 and V is TRBV7-2, with D perhaps TRBD1 (6 bases). The CDR3 consists of 15 residues. The ends were cut back, 3 bases at V and 4 bases at J, with 13 bases in the middle. CDR1 and CDR2 from the germline V gene are SGHTA and FQGNSA.

V and J are TRBV25-1 and TRBJ2-1; 13 bases align to TRBD2. With V trimmed by 4 bases and J by 7 bases, 7 bases remained unmatched. CDR3 size: 16 residues. The germline gives CDR1 MGHDK, CDR2 SYGVNS. Here the CDR3 DNA reads TGTGCCAGCAGTGTTCGACTAGCGGGAGGTGGAAATGAGCAGTTCTTC. Its translation is CASSVRLAGGGNEQFF.

The rearrangement joins TRBV6-1 to TRBJ2-7; D unresolved. The CDR3 runs to 14 residues. V lost 3 bases to trimming and J lost 4 bases, with 13 bases between them. CDR1 is MNHNS and CDR2 is SASEGT in the germline V gene. CDR3 amino acids: CASSDGPLFYEQYF. For the CDR3, the DNA is TGTGCCAGCAGTGATGGGCCCCTTTTTTACGAGCAGTACTTC.

V usage is TRBV14 and J usage is TRBJ2-3, with 8 bases identical to TRBD2. This CDR3 is 17 amino acids long. CDR1 SGHDN and CDR2 FVKESK come from the germline V gene. With 0 bases clipped from V and 4 bases from J, the junction kept 9 bases outside the gene matches. The CDR3 coding sequence is TGTGCCAGCAGCCAAGAATTGGGCGGGAGGAGGGCAGATACGCAGTATTTT. Its translation: CASSQELGGRRADTQYF.

This sequence joins TRBV30 and TRBJ2-5; 8 bases align to TRBD1. The ends lost 7 bases at V and 4 bases at J; junction bases unmatched: 14. The CDR3 runs to 15 residues. Germline V gene lookup returns CDR1 GTSNPN and CDR2 SVGIG (reference sequence). Written as DNA, the CDR3 is TGTGCCTTCCTCCTAAGGTCAGGGGGCTCAGAGACCCAGTACTTC. It translates to CAFLLRSGGSETQYF.

The chain has TRBV6-4 and TRBJ2-7; TRBD2 might be the D (6 bases). The CDR3 length is 15 residues. Trimming left V 0 bases short and J 4 bases short, with 13 bases between. CDR1 MRHNA and CDR2 SNTAGT come from the germline V gene. CDR3 loop: CASSDSGGTVYEQYF. The CDR3 nucleotides are TGTGCCAGCAGTGACTCCGGGGGAACAGTATACGAGCAGTACTTC.